In its sample, the clone carrying this T cell receptor beta chain ranks as medium-sized. This table comes from immunoSEQ multiplex PCR, and its TCRdb copy is limited to in-frame clones, with some not included. The data contain 250,000 to 300,000 clones, about nine tenths of them singletons. The CDR3 covers 16 residues. The germline V gene encodes CDR1 LGHNA and CDR2 YSLEER. After removal of 0 bases from V and 4 bases from J, the junction contained 2 bases not matched to a gene. The data belong to a study of blood T cell repertoires in COVID-19. This TCR was sampled from a woman aged 25 to 39 who had recovered from COVID-19. Sequencing was carried out using PBMCs or T cells enriched from blood (not recorded which). The chain employs TRBV4-3 and TRBJ2-3; 12 nucleotides line up with TRBD2. The CDR3 is CASSQDLAGGPDTQYF. The DNA for the CDR3 is TGCGCCAGCAGCCAAGATCTAGCGGGAGGGCCAGATACGCAGTATTTT.